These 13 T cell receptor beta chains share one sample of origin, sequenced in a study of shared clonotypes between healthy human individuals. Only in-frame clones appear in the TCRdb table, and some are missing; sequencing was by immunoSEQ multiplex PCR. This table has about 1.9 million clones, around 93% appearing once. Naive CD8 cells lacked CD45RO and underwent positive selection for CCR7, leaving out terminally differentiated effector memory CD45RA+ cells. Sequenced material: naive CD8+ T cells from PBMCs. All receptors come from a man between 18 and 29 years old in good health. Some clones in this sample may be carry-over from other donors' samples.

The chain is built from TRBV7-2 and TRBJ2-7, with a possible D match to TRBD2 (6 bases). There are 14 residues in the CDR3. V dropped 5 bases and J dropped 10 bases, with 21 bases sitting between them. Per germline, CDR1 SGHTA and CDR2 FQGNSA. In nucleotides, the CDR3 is TGTGCCAGCAGCCTGCGGGGCTCGCTCGGAGGACAGTACTTC. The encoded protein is CASSLRGSLGGQYF.

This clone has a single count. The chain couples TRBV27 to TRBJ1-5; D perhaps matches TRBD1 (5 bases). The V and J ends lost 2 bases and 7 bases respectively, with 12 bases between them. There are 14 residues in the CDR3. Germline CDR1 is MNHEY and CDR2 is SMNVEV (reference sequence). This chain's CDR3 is CASSLIGGKQPQHF. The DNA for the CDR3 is TGTGCCAGCAGTTTAATCGGGGGGAAACAGCCCCAGCATTTT.

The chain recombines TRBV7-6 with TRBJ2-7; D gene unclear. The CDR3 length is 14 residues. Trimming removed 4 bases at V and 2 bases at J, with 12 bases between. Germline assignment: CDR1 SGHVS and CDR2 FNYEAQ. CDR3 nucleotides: TGTGCCAGCAGCTCGGTAGGACGCCCCTACGAGCAGTACTTC. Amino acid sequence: CASSSVGRPYEQYF.

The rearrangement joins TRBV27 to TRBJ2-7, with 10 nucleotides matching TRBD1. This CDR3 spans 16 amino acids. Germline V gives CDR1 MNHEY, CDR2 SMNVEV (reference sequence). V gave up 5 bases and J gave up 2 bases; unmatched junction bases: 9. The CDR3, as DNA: TGTGCCAGCAGTCCCCTAGGACAGGGGGGCCCCTACGAGCAGTACTTC. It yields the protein CASSPLGQGGPYEQYF.

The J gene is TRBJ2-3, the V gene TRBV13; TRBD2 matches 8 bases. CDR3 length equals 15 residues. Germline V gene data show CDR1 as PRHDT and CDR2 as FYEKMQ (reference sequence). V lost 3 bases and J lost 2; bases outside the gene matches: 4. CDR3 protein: CASSFPAGVTDTQYF. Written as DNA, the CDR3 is TGTGCCAGCAGCTTTCCAGCGGGAGTCACAGATACGCAGTATTTT.

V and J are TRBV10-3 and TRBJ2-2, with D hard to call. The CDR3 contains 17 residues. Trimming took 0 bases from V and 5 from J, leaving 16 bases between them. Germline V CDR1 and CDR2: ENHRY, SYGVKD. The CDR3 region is CAISESREGSRTGELFF. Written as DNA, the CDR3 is TGTGCCATCAGTGAGTCTAGGGAAGGGTCGCGGACCGGGGAGCTGTTTTTT.

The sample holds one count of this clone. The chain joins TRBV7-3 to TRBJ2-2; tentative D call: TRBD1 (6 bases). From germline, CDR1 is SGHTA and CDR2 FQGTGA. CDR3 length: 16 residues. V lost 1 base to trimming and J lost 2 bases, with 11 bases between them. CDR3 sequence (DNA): TGTGCCAGCAGCTTAAACTACAGGGATAACACCGGGGAGCTGTTTTTT. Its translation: CASSLNYRDNTGELFF.

The CDR3 coding sequence is TGTGCCAGCAGCAAGGTCCCGGACATGAACACTGAAGCTTTCTTT. This gives the protein CASSKVPDMNTEAFF. The rearrangement uses TRBV21-1 and TRBJ1-1; TRBD1, as called in the table, went unchecked against the DNA. TRBV21-1 is marked as a pseudogene. CDR3 length: 15 residues.

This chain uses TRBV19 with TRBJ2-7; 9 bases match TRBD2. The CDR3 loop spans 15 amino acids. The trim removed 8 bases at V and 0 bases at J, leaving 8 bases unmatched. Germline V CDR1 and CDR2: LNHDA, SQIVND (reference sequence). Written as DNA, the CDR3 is TGTGCCAGTCAAGATAGGCGGGAGGGCTCCTACGAGCAGTACTTC. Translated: CASQDRREGSYEQYF.

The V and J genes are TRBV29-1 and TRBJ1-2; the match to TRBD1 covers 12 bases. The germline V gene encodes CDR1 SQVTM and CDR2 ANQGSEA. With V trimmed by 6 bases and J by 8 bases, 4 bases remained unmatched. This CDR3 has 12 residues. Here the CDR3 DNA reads TGCAGCGTATGGGACAGGGGGCGAGGCTACACCTTC. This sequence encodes CSVWDRGRGYTF.

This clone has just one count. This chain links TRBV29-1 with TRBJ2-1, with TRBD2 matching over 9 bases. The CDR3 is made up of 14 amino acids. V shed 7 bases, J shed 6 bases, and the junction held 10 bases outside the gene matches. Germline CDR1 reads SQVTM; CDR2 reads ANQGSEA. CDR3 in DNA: TGCAGCGGGAGTAGCGGGAGACCGAGCAATGAGCAGTTCTTC. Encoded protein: CSGSSGRPSNEQFF.

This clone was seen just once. The CDR3 protein is CATAGTSDNTGELFF. The CDR3 bases are TGTGCCACCGCAGGGACTAGCGACAACACCGGGGAGCTGTTTTTT. This sequence joins TRBV15 and TRBJ2-2; the match to TRBD2 covers 10 bases. The junction had 5 bases not matched to a gene; V was cut back by 8 bases and J by 2 bases. Germline assignment: CDR1 LNHNV and CDR2 YYDKDF (reference sequence). This CDR3 spans 15 amino acids.

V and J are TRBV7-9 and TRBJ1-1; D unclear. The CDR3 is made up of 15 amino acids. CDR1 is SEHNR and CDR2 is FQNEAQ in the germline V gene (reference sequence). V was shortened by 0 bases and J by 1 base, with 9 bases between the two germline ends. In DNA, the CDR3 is TGTGCCAGCAGCTTAGCCTCGGGAGGGAACACTGAAGCTTTCTTT. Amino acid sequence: CASSLASGGNTEAFF. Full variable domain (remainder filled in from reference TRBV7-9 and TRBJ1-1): DTGVSQNPRHKITKRGQNVTFRCDPISEHNRLYWYRQTLGQGPEFLTYFQNEAQLEKSRLLSDRFSAERPKGSFSTLEIQRTEQGDSAMYLCASSLASGGNTEAFFGQGTRLTVV.